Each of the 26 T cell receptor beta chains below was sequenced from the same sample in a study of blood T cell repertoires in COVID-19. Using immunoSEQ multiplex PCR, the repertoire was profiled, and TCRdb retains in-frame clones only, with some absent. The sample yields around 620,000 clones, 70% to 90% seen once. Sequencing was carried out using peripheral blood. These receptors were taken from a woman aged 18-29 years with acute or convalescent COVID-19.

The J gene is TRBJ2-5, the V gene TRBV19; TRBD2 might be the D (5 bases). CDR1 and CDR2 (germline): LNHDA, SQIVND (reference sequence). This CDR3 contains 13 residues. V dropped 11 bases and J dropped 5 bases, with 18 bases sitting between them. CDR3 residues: CASPRPGVETQYF. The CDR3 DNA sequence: TGTGCCTCCCCAAGACCCGGGGTTGAGACCCAGTACTTC.

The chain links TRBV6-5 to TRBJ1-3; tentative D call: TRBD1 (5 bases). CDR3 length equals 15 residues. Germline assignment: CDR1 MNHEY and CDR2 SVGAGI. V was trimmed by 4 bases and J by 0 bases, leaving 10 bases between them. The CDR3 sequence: CASSFQGTSGNTIYF. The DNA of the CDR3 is TGTGCCAGCAGTTTTCAGGGCACCTCTGGAAACACCATATATTTT.

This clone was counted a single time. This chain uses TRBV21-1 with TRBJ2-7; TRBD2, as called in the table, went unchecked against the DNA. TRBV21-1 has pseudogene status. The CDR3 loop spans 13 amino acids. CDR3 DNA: TGTGCCAGCATCGGGGTTTGCTCCTACGAGCAGTACTTC. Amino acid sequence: CASIGVCSYEQYF.

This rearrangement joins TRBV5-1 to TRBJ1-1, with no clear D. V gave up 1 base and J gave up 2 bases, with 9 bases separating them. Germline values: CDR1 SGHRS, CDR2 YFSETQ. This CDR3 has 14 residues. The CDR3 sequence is CASSLFMGNTEAFF. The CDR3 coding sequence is TGCGCCAGCAGCTTGTTTATGGGCAACACTGAAGCTTTCTTT.

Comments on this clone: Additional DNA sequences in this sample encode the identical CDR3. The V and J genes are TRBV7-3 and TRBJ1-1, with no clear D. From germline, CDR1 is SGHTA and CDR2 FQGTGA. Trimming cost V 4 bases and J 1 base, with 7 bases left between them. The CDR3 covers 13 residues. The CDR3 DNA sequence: TGTGCCAGCAGCTCACAGACGAACACTGAAGCTTTCTTT. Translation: CASSSQTNTEAFF.

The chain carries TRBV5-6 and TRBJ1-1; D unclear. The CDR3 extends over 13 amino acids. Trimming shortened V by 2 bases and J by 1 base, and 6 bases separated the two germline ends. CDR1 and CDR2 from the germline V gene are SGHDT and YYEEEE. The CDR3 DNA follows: TGTGCCAGCAGCTTTGCGGGGAACACTGAAGCTTTCTTT. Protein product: CASSFAGNTEAFF.

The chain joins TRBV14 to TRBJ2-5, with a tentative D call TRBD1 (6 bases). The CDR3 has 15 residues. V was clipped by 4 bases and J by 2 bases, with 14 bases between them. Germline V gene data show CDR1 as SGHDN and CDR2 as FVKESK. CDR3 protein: CASSPGVHAQETQYF. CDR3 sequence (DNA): TGTGCCAGCAGCCCAGGGGTACATGCTCAAGAGACCCAGTACTTC.

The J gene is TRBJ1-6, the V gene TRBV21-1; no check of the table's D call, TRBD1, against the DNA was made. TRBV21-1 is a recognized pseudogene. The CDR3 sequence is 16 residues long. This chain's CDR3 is CARKRQGGSYNSPLHF. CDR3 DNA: TGTGCCAGAAAGAGACAGGGGGGATCCTATAATTCACCCCTCCACTTT.

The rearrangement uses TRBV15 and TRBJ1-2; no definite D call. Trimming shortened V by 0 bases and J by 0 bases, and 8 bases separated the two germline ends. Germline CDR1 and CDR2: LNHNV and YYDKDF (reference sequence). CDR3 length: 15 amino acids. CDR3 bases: TGTGCCACCAGCAGAGAACAGACGACTAACTATGGCTACACCTTC. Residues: CATSREQTTNYGYTF.

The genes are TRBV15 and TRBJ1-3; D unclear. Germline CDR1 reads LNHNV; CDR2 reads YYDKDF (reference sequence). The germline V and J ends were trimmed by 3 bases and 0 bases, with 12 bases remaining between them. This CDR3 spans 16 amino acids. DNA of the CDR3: TGTGCCACCAGCAGGTCTTGGCAGATCTCTGGAAACACCATATATTTT. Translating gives CATSRSWQISGNTIYF.

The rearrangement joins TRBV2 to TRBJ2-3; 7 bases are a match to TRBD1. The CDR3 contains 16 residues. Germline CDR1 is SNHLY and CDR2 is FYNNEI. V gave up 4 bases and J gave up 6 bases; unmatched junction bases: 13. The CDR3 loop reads CASSVKDRVSGDTQYF. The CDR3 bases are TGTGCCAGCAGTGTGAAAGACAGGGTCTCGGGCGATACGCAGTATTTT. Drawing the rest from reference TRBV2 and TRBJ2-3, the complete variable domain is EPEVTQTPSHQVTQMGQEVILRCVPISNHLYFYWYRQILGQKVEFLVSFYNNEISEKSEIFDDQFSVERPDGSNFTLKIRSTKLEDSAMYFCASSVKDRVSGDTQYFGPGTRLTVL.

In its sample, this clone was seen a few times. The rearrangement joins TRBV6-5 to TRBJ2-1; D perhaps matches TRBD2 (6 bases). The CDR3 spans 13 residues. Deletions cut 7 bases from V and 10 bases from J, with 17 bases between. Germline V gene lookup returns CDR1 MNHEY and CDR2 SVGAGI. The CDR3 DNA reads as TGTGCCAGCACCCTCAGGAGGGACGAGGAGCAGTTCTTC. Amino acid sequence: CASTLRRDEEQFF.

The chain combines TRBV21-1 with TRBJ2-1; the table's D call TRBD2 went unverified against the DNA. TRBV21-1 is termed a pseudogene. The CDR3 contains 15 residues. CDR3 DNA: TGTGCCAGCATTAGTCGGACTAGCGGATCAAATGAGCAGTTCTTC. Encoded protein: CASISRTSGSNEQFF.

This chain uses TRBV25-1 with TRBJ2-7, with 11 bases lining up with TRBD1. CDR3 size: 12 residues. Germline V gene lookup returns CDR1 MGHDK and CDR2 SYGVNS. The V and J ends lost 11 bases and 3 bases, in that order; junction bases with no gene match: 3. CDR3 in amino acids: CAAGTGGYEQYF. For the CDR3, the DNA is TGTGCCGCCGGGACAGGGGGCTACGAGCAGTACTTC.

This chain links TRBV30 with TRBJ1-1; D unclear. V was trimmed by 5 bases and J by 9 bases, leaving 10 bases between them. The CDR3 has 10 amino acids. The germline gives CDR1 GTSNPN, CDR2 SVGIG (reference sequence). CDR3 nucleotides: TGTGCCTGGGGAAGGAGTAAAGCTTTCTTT. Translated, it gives CAWGRSKAFF.

CDR3 amino acids: CASSQLTTASYSNYGYTF. The CDR3 nucleotides are TGCGCCAGCAGCCAATTGACGACAGCCAGTTACTCTAACTATGGCTACACCTTC. The V and J genes are TRBV4-3 and TRBJ1-2; TRBD1 might be the D (5 bases). Trimming shortened V by 2 bases and J by 0 bases, and 19 bases separated the two germline ends. Germline-derived CDR1 and CDR2 are LGHNA and YSLEER. This CDR3 has 18 amino acids.

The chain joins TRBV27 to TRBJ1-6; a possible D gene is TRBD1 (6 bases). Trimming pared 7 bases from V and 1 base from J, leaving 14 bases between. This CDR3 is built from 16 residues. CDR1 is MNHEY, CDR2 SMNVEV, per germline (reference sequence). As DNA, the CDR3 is TGTGCCAGCACCCGCGGGGGGCCGTCCTATAATTCACCCCTCCACTTT. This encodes CASTRGGPSYNSPLHF.

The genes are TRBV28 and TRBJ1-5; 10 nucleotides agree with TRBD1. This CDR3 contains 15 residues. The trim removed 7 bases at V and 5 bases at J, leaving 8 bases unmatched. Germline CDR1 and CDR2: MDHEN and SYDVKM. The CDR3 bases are TGTGCCAGCACCGAAGGGGACAGGGGCTATCAGCCCCAGCATTTT. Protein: CASTEGDRGYQPQHF. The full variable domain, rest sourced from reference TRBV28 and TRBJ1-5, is DVKVTQSSRYLVKRTGEKVFLECVQDMDHENMFWYRQDPGLGLRLIYFSYDVKMKEKGDIPEGYSVSREKKERFSLILESASTNQTSMYLCASTEGDRGYQPQHFGDGTRLSIL.

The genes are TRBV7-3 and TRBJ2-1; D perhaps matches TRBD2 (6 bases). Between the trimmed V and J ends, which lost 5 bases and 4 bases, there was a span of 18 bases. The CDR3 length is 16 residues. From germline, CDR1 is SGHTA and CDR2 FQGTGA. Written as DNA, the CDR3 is TGTGCCAGCAGCCCCTATCCTAGCGAAAGTTACAATGAGCAGTTCTTC. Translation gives CASSPYPSESYNEQFF.

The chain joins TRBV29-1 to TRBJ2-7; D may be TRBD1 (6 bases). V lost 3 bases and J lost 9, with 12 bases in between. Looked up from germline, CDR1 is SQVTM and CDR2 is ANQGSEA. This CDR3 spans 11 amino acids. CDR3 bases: TGCAGCGTTGATCAGGGGTTCGGGCAGTACTTC. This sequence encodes CSVDQGFGQYF.

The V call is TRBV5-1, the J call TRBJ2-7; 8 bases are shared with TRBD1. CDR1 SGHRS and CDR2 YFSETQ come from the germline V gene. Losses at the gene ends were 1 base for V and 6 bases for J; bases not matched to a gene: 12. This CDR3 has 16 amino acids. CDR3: CASSLTGGQGLGEQYF. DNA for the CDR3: TGCGCCAGCAGCTTGACCGGAGGACAGGGATTGGGCGAGCAGTACTTC.

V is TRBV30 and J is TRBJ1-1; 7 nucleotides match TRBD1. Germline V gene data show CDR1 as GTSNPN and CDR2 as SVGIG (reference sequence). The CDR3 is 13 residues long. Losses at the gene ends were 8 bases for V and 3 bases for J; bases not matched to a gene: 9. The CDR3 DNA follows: TGTGCCAGTGCGACAGGGATGGACACTGAAGCTTTCTTT. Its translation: CASATGMDTEAFF.

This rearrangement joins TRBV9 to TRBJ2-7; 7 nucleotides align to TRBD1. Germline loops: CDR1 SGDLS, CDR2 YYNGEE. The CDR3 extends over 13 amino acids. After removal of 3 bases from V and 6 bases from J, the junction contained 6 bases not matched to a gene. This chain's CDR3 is CASSARQGVEQYF. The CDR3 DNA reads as TGTGCCAGCAGCGCCCGACAGGGTGTCGAGCAGTACTTC.

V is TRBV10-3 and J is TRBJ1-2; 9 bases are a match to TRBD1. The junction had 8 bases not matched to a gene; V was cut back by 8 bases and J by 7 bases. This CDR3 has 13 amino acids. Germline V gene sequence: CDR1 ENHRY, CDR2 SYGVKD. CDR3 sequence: CAIEGQGGSGYTF. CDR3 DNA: TGTGCCATCGAGGGACAGGGAGGTTCTGGCTACACCTTC.

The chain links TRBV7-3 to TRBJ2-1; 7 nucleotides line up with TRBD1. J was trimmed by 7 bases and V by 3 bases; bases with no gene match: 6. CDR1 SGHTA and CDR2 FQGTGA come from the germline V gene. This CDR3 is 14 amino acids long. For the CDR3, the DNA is TGTGCCAGCAGCTTCCGACAGGGTTGGAATGAGCAGTTCTTC. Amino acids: CASSFRQGWNEQFF.

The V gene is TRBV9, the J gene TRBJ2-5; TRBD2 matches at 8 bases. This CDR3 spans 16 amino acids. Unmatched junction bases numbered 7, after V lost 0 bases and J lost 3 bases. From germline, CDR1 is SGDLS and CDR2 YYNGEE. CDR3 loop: CASSVASGGLKETQYF. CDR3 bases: TGTGCCAGCAGCGTAGCCAGCGGGGGACTAAAAGAGACCCAGTACTTC.